One and the same sample provided the 10 T cell receptor beta chains below, sequenced in a study of blood T cell repertoires in COVID-19 (dated by TCRdb to between 2020 and 2021). To prepare the library, the immunoSEQ multiplex PCR assay was applied. As stored in TCRdb, this immuneACCESS dataset retains in-frame rearrangements with V and J assigned. A fraction of the clones does not appear; measured against another copy, unresolved V genes explain less than half of the discrepancy, and the remainder lacks a known reason. Recorded for this sample are under 350,000 clones; 70% to 90% of them occurred a single time. Around 4% of the sample comes from the top ten. Sequenced: PBMCs or T cells enriched from blood (not recorded which). The receptors stem from a middle-aged woman with acute COVID-19.

This sequence joins TRBV4-3 and TRBJ2-1; perhaps TRBD2 as D (6 bases). The CDR3 has 16 residues. The germline gives CDR1 LGHNA, CDR2 YSLEER. V gave up 4 bases and J gave up 6 bases, with 19 bases separating them. CDR3 nucleotide sequence: TGCGCCAGCAGCCGGACGCCGGGACTGGAATCCAATGAGCAGTTCTTC. Amino acids: CASSRTPGLESNEQFF.

This clone occurred once. This rearrangement joins TRBV7-9 to TRBJ2-7; TRBD1 matches 7 bases. There are 14 residues in the CDR3. The V gene's germline CDR1 is SEHNR and CDR2 FQNEAQ (reference sequence). The junction had 5 bases not matched to a gene; V was cut back by 1 base and J by 5 bases. CDR3 sequence reads: CASSLDRGQDEQYF. The DNA for the CDR3 is TGTGCCAGCAGCTTAGACAGGGGCCAAGACGAGCAGTACTTC.

The chain carries TRBV19 and TRBJ1-5; TRBD1 agrees at 10 bases. The CDR3 loop spans 18 amino acids. The germline gives CDR1 LNHDA, CDR2 SQIVND (reference sequence). The V gene end was trimmed by 3 bases and the J gene end by 1 base; junction bases not matched to a gene: 9. The CDR3 nucleotides read TGTGCCAGTAGTATTTCCGGGACAGGGGCGCTAAGCAATCAGCCCCAGCATTTT. Translating gives CASSISGTGALSNQPQHF.

The rearrangement links TRBV7-9 to TRBJ1-2; D remains ambiguous. In germline, CDR1 is SEHNR, CDR2 FQNEAQ (reference sequence). V was clipped by 3 bases and J by 2 bases, with 10 bases between them. The CDR3 runs 14 residues. CDR3 coding DNA: TGTGCCAGCAGCTTGATACCGGGAAACTATGGCTACACCTTC. This translates into CASSLIPGNYGYTF. Full variable domain (remainder filled in from reference TRBV7-9 and TRBJ1-2): DTGVSQNPRHKITKRGQNVTFRCDPISEHNRLYWYRQTLGQGPEFLTYFQNEAQLEKSRLLSDRFSAERPKGSFSTLEIQRTEQGDSAMYLCASSLIPGNYGYTFGSGTRLTVV.

Only a few counts were recorded for this clone. This chain uses TRBV5-1 with TRBJ1-5, with a tentative D call TRBD1 (6 bases). V shed 0 bases and J shed 3 bases, with 10 bases lying between them. This CDR3 region has 15 residues. Looked up from germline, CDR1 is SGHRS and CDR2 is YFSETQ. The CDR3 nucleotides are TGCGCCAGCAGCTTGGGGGGACAATCCAATCAGCCCCAGCATTTT. Protein: CASSLGGQSNQPQHF.

The CDR3 loop reads CASSQAGGKRETQYF. CDR3 DNA sequence: TGTGCCAGCAGCCAAGCAGGGGGCAAGAGAGAGACCCAGTACTTC. The genes are TRBV14 and TRBJ2-5, with 8 bases identical to TRBD1. Germline CDR1 reads SGHDN; CDR2 reads FVKESK. The V and J ends lost 1 base and 4 bases, in that order; junction bases with no gene match: 5. The CDR3 has 15 amino acids.

The genes are TRBV6-5 and TRBJ1-1; 8 bases line up with TRBD1. This CDR3 region has 15 residues. Germline V gene lookup returns CDR1 MNHEY and CDR2 SVGAGI. With V trimmed by 5 bases and J by 0 bases, 5 bases remained unmatched. The DNA for the CDR3 is TGTGCCAGCAGTCAGGGACAGGTGATGAACACTGAAGCTTTCTTT. Translating gives CASSQGQVMNTEAFF.

This clone was found once. The J gene is TRBJ2-7, the V gene TRBV11-3; D is perhaps TRBD1 (6 bases). The ends were cut back, 4 bases at V and 5 bases at J, with 12 bases in the middle. The CDR3 loop spans 13 amino acids. The V gene's germline CDR1 is SGHNT and CDR2 YENEEA. CDR3 DNA: TGTGCCAGCAGCTCCACTTACAGGGACGAGCAGTACTTC. This sequence encodes CASSSTYRDEQYF.

The chain carries TRBV19 and TRBJ1-2; D perhaps matches TRBD1 (6 bases). From germline, CDR1 is LNHDA and CDR2 SQIVND (reference sequence). The CDR3 has 16 residues. V was pared by 1 base and J by 2 bases, with 14 bases between. CDR3 DNA sequence: TGTGCCAGTAGTATAGCGATACAGGGACGAAACTATGGCTACACCTTC. Translation: CASSIAIQGRNYGYTF. The whole variable domain, remainder taken from reference TRBV19 and TRBJ1-2, is DGGITQSPKYLFRKEGQNVTLSCEQNLNHDAMYWYRQDPGQGLRLIYYSQIVNDFQKGDIAEGYSVSREKKESFPLTVTSAQKNPTAFYLCASSIAIQGRNYGYTFGSGTRLTVV.

This clone was seen only once. V is TRBV4-1 and J is TRBJ1-2; D gene uncertain. V shed 5 bases and J shed 8 bases, with 21 bases lying between them. The CDR3 extends over 15 amino acids. The germline V gene encodes CDR1 MGHRA and CDR2 YSYEKL. The chain's CDR3 is CASSGRESWTGGYTF. CDR3 DNA: TGCGCCAGCAGCGGCCGGGAGTCCTGGACTGGGGGCTACACCTTC.